Following are 31 T cell receptor beta chains from one sample sequenced in a study of T-cell memory formation after mild COVID-19 (dated by TCRdb to the early 2020s). The library was made by 5' RACE. For sequencing, an Illumina NovaSeq 6000 was employed. The public sequencing data were trimmed at Q25 with fastp and processed into clonotypes with MiXCR by TCRdb, which kept only in-frame beta chains. Each record represents a unique CDR3 protein, reported with the most common genes and DNA among its rows. This sample holds 280,000 or so distinct CDR3 sequences; approximately 8.4% were observed only once. The ten largest clones capture 22% of the sample. The sequencing input was PBMCs or a T cell subset sorted from them (not recorded which). These receptor sequences come from a young man who had mild COVID-19 (a few samples of this study predate the infection). The sample titles of this study are shuffled in the database, so cell type and time point are left out; the donor was told from shared clones.

The CDR3 loop is CSARDSGQGWYEQYF. Written as DNA, the CDR3 is TGCAGTGCTAGAGACTCGGGACAGGGTTGGTACGAGCAGTACTTC. The gene calls are TRBV20-1 and TRBJ2-7; 9 positions agree with TRBD1. Germline-derived CDR1 and CDR2 are DFQATT and SNEGSKA (reference sequence). This CDR3 has 15 amino acids. The junction had 7 bases not matched to a gene; V was cut back by 0 bases and J by 4 bases.

The chain links TRBV20-1 to TRBJ2-7; tentatively, D is TRBD1 or TRBD2 (5 bases each). Trimming took 5 bases from V and 2 from J, leaving 16 bases between them. The CDR3 length is 14 residues. Germline V gene data show CDR1 as DFQATT and CDR2 as SNEGSKA (reference sequence). As DNA, the CDR3 is TGCAGTGCTCCCCATGGGACCGGAGCCTACGAGCAGTACTTC. Translation gives CSAPHGTGAYEQYF.

As regards this clonotype: A read error may account for a junction end that differs from germline. The V call is TRBV4-1, the J call TRBJ1-2, with 10 nucleotides matching TRBD1. Germline V gene data show CDR1 as MGHRA and CDR2 as YSYEKL. This CDR3 region has 16 residues. CDR3 DNA: TGCTCCAGCAGCCAAGATTGGACGGGACAGGGGAATGGCTACACCTTC. Translation: CSSSQDWTGQGNGYTF.

The chain recombines TRBV7-2 with TRBJ2-5; D uncertain. The V gene's germline CDR1 is SGHTA and CDR2 FQGNSA. Deletions cut 6 bases from V and 2 bases from J, with 13 bases between. The CDR3 has 14 residues. CDR3 bases: TGTGCCAGCAGTCAAAATCGGATACAAGAGACCCAGTACTTC. It is translated as CASSQNRIQETQYF.

The chain recombines TRBV29-1 with TRBJ1-2; D is unclear. Trimming shortened V by 6 bases and J by 6 bases, and 8 bases separated the two germline ends. CDR1 and CDR2 from the germline V gene are SQVTM and ANQGSEA. The CDR3 is 10 amino acids. The CDR3 is CSVGLNGYTF. CDR3 bases: TGCAGCGTGGGCCTAAATGGCTACACCTTC.

The sample holds a few counts of this clonotype. The CDR3 nucleotides are TGTGCCAGCAGTGTCGGACAGGGATCGCAAGAGACCCAGTACTTC. It yields the protein CASSVGQGSQETQYF. V is TRBV2 and J is TRBJ2-5; 8 nucleotides align to TRBD1. The V segment lost 4 bases and the J segment 2 bases; nucleotides outside the gene matches: 6. The CDR3 is made up of 15 amino acids. In germline, CDR1 is SNHLY, CDR2 FYNNEI.

The rearrangement uses TRBV20-1 and TRBJ2-3, with D perhaps TRBD1 or TRBD2 (5 bases each). The germline V gene has CDR1 DFQATT and CDR2 SNEGSKA (reference sequence). This CDR3 spans 13 amino acids. Trimming cost V 3 bases and J 5 bases, with 12 bases left between them. The CDR3 DNA reads TGCAGTGCTAGCCACCAGGGAGTAGATACGCAGTATTTT. Encoded protein: CSASHQGVDTQYF.

This clonotype was recorded a few times. The chain's CDR3 is CAWSDSYNEQFF. The DNA for the CDR3 is TGTGCCTGGAGTGACAGCTACAATGAGCAGTTCTTC. The V and J genes are TRBV30 and TRBJ2-1, with D uncertain. Deletions cut 1 base from V and 3 bases from J, with 4 bases between. Germline V gene lookup returns CDR1 GTSNPN and CDR2 SVGIG (reference sequence). This CDR3 has 12 residues.

The V gene is TRBV4-2, the J gene TRBJ1-5; TRBD1 matches 7 bases. Per the germline V gene, CDR1 is LGHNA and CDR2 is YNFKEQ. V gave up 3 bases and J gave up 1 base; unmatched junction bases: 3. The CDR3 totals 15 residues. DNA for the CDR3: TGTGCCAGCAGCCAGTGGGGACAGAGCAATCAGCCCCAGCATTTT. The encoded protein is CASSQWGQSNQPQHF.

The genes are TRBV24-1 and TRBJ2-1, with TRBD2 identical over 14 bases. The germline V gene has CDR1 KGHDR and CDR2 SFDVKD. V lost 3 bases to trimming and J lost 6 bases; unmatched junction nucleotides: 3. The CDR3 covers 16 residues. DNA of the CDR3: TGTGCCACCAGTGATAAAGGACTAGCGGGGGGCAATGAGCAGTTCTTC. It codes for CATSDKGLAGGNEQFF.

The J gene is TRBJ2-7, the V gene TRBV20-1, with 8 bases identical to TRBD1. This CDR3 comprises 11 residues. Trimming removed 6 bases from V and 6 bases from J; junction bases left unmatched: 4. CDR1 DFQATT and CDR2 SNEGSKA come from the germline V gene (reference sequence). The CDR3 nucleotides are TGCAGTGCGAGGACAGGGCCCGAGCAGTACGTC. It yields the protein CSARTGPEQYV.

This chain joins TRBV7-2 and TRBJ2-1; TRBD1 or TRBD2 may be the D gene (6 bases each). CDR3 size: 13 residues. Germline values: CDR1 SGHTA, CDR2 FQGNSA. V lost 1 base, J lost 10 bases, and 11 bases lay in between. The CDR3 spells CASSLGGAGEQFF. The CDR3 DNA reads as TGTGCCAGCAGCTTAGGGGGGGCTGGGGAGCAGTTCTTC.

The chain recombines TRBV13 with TRBJ1-6; no clear D. The V gene lost 3 bases and the J gene lost 10 bases, with 16 bases spanning the gap. This CDR3 comprises 15 residues. Germline-derived CDR1 and CDR2 are PRHDT and FYEKMQ (reference sequence). The DNA of the CDR3 is TGTGCCAGCAGCTTTAACTTTGAAGGGTCCTCACCCCTCCACTTT. Its protein is CASSFNFEGSSPLHF.

This clonotype was recorded many times. CDR3 protein: CAAGSTGELFF. The CDR3 DNA reads as TGCGCCGCGGGGTCCACCGGGGAGCTGTTTTTT. V and J are TRBV4-3 and TRBJ2-2; TRBD2 is a possible D gene (6 bases). Germline CDR1 LGHNA, CDR2 YSLEER. This CDR3 spans 11 amino acids. The V end lost 11 bases, the J end lost 4 bases, and 8 bases lay between the germline ends.

This clonotype was detected a few times. The chain links TRBV1 to TRBJ2-4; the D call TRBD1 from the table was never checked on the DNA. TRBV1 corresponds to a pseudogene. The CDR3 extends over 19 amino acids. CDR3 nucleotides: TGCACCAGCAGCCAAGGGACAGGGGGCCTTACCCTAGCCAAAAACATTCAGTACTTC. Residues: CTSSQGTGGLTLAKNIQYF.

This clonotype showed up just a few times. The chain is built from TRBV7-9 and TRBJ1-2, with D perhaps matching TRBD1 (5 bases). Trimming left V 5 bases short and J 4 bases short, with 11 bases between. CDR1 and CDR2 (germline): SEHNR, FQNEAQ (reference sequence). The length of the CDR3 is 13 residues. CDR3 sequence reads: CASSQTEIYGYTF. CDR3 bases: TGTGCCAGCAGCCAGACAGAGATCTATGGCTACACCTTC. Variable domain in full (rest from reference TRBV7-9 and TRBJ1-2): DTGVSQNPRHKITKRGQNVTFRCDPISEHNRLYWYRQTLGQGPEFLTYFQNEAQLEKSRLLSDRFSAERPKGSFSTLEIQRTEQGDSAMYLCASSQTEIYGYTFGSGTRLTVV.

The CDR3 nucleotides read TGTGCCAGCAGCTCGGACAGGGGGGGAGAGACCCAGTACTTC. It codes for CASSSDRGGETQYF. The J gene is TRBJ2-5, the V gene TRBV7-2, with 10 nucleotides matching TRBD1. CDR1 SGHTA and CDR2 FQGNSA come from the germline V gene. The CDR3 runs 14 residues. The J segment lost 4 bases and the V segment lost 4 bases, leaving 3 bases of the junction unmatched.

At least ten counts were recorded for this clonotype. The chain recombines TRBV4-3 with TRBJ1-1, with D hard to call. Trimming left V 4 bases short and J 6 bases short, with 15 bases between. Germline CDR1 reads LGHNA; CDR2 reads YSLEER. The CDR3 has 14 amino acids. CDR3 in DNA: TGCGCCAGCAGCCTAACCCTGGGATCCTCTGAAGCTTTCTTT. Translation: CASSLTLGSSEAFF.

This clonotype was counted ten times or more. V usage is TRBV12-3 or TRBV12-4 and J usage is TRBJ2-5, with D perhaps matching TRBD2 (6 bases). The CDR3 has 14 amino acids. V was clipped by 2 bases and J by 4 bases, with 11 bases between them. CDR3 protein: CASSLMTSAETQYF. The CDR3 coding sequence is TGTGCCAGCAGTTTAATGACTAGTGCAGAGACCCAGTACTTC.

This clonotype was seen a handful of times. V gene TRBV7-2 combines with J gene TRBJ2-5; D is unresolved. Trimming removed 4 bases at V and 2 bases at J, with 8 bases between. From germline, CDR1 is SGHTA and CDR2 FQGNSA. The CDR3 has 13 residues. For the CDR3, the DNA is TGTGCCAGCAGCTCCTACATACAAGAGACCCAGTACTTC. Translation: CASSSYIQETQYF.

This clonotype has more than one count but fewer than ten. Germline is not matched at one junction end, which may reflect a read error. CDR3 nucleotide sequence: TGTGCCAGCAGCTACGGGACTGTAGAGGCCCAGTACTTC. This translates into CASSYGTVEAQYF. The chain joins TRBV7-2 to TRBJ2-5, with TRBD2 as a possible D gene (6 bases). This CDR3 region has 13 residues. The germline V gene has CDR1 SGHTA and CDR2 FQGNSA. Complete variable domain (other parts from reference TRBV7-2 and TRBJ2-5): GAGVSQSPSNKVTEKGKDVELRCDPISGHTALYWYRQSLGQGLEFLIYFQGNSAPDKSGLPSDRFSAERTGGSVSTLTIQRTQQEDSAVYLCASSYGTVEAQYFGPGTRLLVL.

The chain couples TRBV4-1 to TRBJ2-2; D is ambiguous. The CDR3 runs to 15 residues. Trimming shortened V by 0 bases and J by 7 bases, and 12 bases separated the two germline ends. Germline CDR1 MGHRA, CDR2 YSYEKL. For the CDR3, the DNA is TGCGCCAGCAGCCAAGACGATGCATTTGGCGGGGAGCTGTTTTTT. This encodes CASSQDDAFGGELFF.

This clonotype was seen more than once but under ten times. The chain joins TRBV5-1 to TRBJ2-7, with 7 bases identical to TRBD1. The CDR3 has 11 residues. Trimming at V came to 6 bases and at J to 5 bases, leaving 2 bases not matched to a gene. Per germline, CDR1 SGHRS and CDR2 YFSETQ. The CDR3 here is CASNTGDEQYV. The CDR3 coding sequence is TGCGCCAGCAATACAGGGGACGAGCAGTACGTC.

The chain is built from TRBV20-1 and TRBJ1-4, with TRBD1 as a possible D gene (5 bases). Trimming removed 2 bases at V and 8 bases at J, with 15 bases between. From germline, CDR1 is DFQATT and CDR2 SNEGSKA (reference sequence). CDR3 length: 14 amino acids. CDR3 region: CSARPPGLGEKLFF. The CDR3 DNA sequence: TGCAGTGCTAGACCTCCGGGACTGGGGGAAAAACTGTTTTTT.

The V and J genes are TRBV24-1 and TRBJ2-7; possibly TRBD1 or TRBD2 for D (6 bases each). Trimming left V 3 bases short and J 12 bases short, with 14 bases between. The germline V gene encodes CDR1 KGHDR and CDR2 SFDVKD. CDR3 length equals 12 residues. The CDR3 DNA sequence: TGTGCCACCAGTGATAGGGGGGACCGATTGTACGTC. It is translated as CATSDRGDRLYV.

The chain couples TRBV7-2 to TRBJ2-2, with D possibly matching TRBD2 (5 bases). Germline-derived CDR1 and CDR2 are SGHTA and FQGNSA. The ends were cut back, 3 bases at V and 3 bases at J, with 11 bases in the middle. The CDR3 length is 15 residues. CDR3 amino acids: CASSFGGLHTGELFF. CDR3 in DNA: TGTGCCAGCAGCTTCGGCGGGCTGCACACCGGGGAGCTGTTTTTT.

V usage is TRBV5-1 and J usage is TRBJ2-1, with no clear D. The CDR3 contains 14 residues. Germline V gene lookup returns CDR1 SGHRS and CDR2 YFSETQ. The V end lost 2 bases, the J end lost 2 bases, and 8 bases lay between the germline ends. Here the CDR3 DNA reads TGCGCCAGCAGCTTAGGAGCTCCCTACAATGAGCAGTTCTTC. Its translation is CASSLGAPYNEQFF.

The rearrangement joins TRBV29-1 to TRBJ1-1; D call uncertain. This CDR3 comprises 14 residues. Germline CDR1 is SQVTM and CDR2 is ANQGSEA. The V end was cut by 0 bases, the J end by 11 bases, with 19 bases between. Here the CDR3 reads CSVEDSQLLGYAFF. DNA of the CDR3: TGCAGCGTTGAAGATAGCCAGCTCTTAGGTTACGCTTTCTTT.

The chain has TRBV6-2 or TRBV6-3 and TRBJ2-3; no reliable D call. Trimming stripped 7 bases from V and 0 bases from J, with 11 bases between. Per germline, CDR1 MNHEY and CDR2 SVGEGT. The CDR3 is 14 amino acids. CDR3 amino acids: CASIDNLSTDTQYF. The CDR3 DNA sequence: TGTGCCAGCATCGATAACCTAAGCACAGATACGCAGTATTTT.

There are a few counts of this clonotype. This chain joins TRBV20-1 and TRBJ2-5, with D possibly being TRBD1 or TRBD2 (5 bases each). This CDR3 region has 12 residues. The V end was cut by 6 bases, the J end by 5 bases, with 13 bases between. From germline, CDR1 is DFQATT and CDR2 SNEGSKA (reference sequence). The CDR3 sequence is CSARGVDETQYF. The DNA for the CDR3 is TGCAGTGCACGAGGGGTGGATGAGACCCAGTACTTC.

The table lists this clonotype with a few counts. The rearrangement joins TRBV25-1 to TRBJ2-1, with 8 nucleotides matching TRBD1. The CDR3 contains 15 residues. Germline CDR1 is MGHDK and CDR2 is SYGVNS. V gave up 4 bases and J gave up 2 bases; unmatched junction bases: 4. Here the CDR3 DNA reads TGTGCCAGCAGTGGAGACAGGGGCCCCTACAATGAGCAGTTCTTC. Protein sequence: CASSGDRGPYNEQFF.